Listed here are 19 T cell receptor beta chains from one sample, sequenced in a study of tumor-infiltrating lymphocytes in primary liver carcinoma. In addition to blood RNA drawn from unsorted whole blood, germline DNA was extracted. A constant-region primer primed TCR beta cDNA synthesis from roughly 520 ng of total RNA. The TCR beta library was amplified through three nested multiplex PCR rounds in a modified ARM-PCR procedure. For around 11 cycles apiece, the opening two PCR rounds ran with TRBV1-TRBV30 forward primers and a C-beta reverse primer. TCRdb independently ran MiXCR on the multiplex PCR reads; one entry per CDR3 protein. Of 150,000 to 200,000 distinct CDR3 sequences in the sample, 65% were seen once. Sample: peripheral blood. The receptor set was obtained from a woman in her fifties or sixties with primary liver carcinoma and hepatitis B virus infection.

To note about this clonotype: A read error may account for a junction end that differs from germline. The chain carries TRBV29-1 and TRBJ1-2; D is unclear. Germline CDR1 and CDR2: SQVTM and ANQGSEA. This CDR3 contains 14 residues. CDR3 region: CSVEDPLDRLGYTF. The CDR3 coding sequence is TGCAGTGTTGAAGATCCCCTGGACCGACTTGGCTACACCTTC.

This clonotype was observed once. A much more abundant neighbour one base away suggests this may be a read error. The chain couples TRBV5-4 to TRBJ2-7; 14 bases line up with TRBD2. The CDR3 contains 19 residues. Germline-derived CDR1 and CDR2 are SGHNT and YYREEE (reference sequence). The CDR3 protein is CTSSLGFGLAGGGGYEQYF. Written as DNA, the CDR3 is TGTACCAGCAGCTTAGGTTTCGGACTAGCGGGAGGAGGAGGCTACGAGCAGTACTTC.

Points on this clonotype: One end of the junction does not line up with germline, which may come from a read error. The chain has TRBV6-5 and TRBJ1-1, with 8 bases aligning to TRBD1. The CDR3 loop spans 16 amino acids. Germline CDR1 is MNHEY and CDR2 is SVGAGI. CDR3 residues: CASSPQGTGGYTEAFF. DNA for the CDR3: TGTGCCAGCAGTCCTCAAGGCACAGGGGGATACACTGAAGCCTTCTTT.

Of note for this clonotype: The germline gene is not matched at one end of the junction; a read error may be the cause. This chain joins TRBV4-1 and TRBJ2-3; 14 nucleotides match TRBD2. Germline V gene data show CDR1 as MGHRA and CDR2 as YSYEKL. This CDR3 comprises 19 residues. The CDR3 loop is CASSPQRTGTSGSIDTQYF. CDR3 in DNA: TGCGCTAGCAGCCCCCAACGAACAGGGACTAGCGGGAGCATAGACACGCAGTATTTT.

The chain carries TRBV12-3 or TRBV12-4 and TRBJ2-7; a possible D gene is TRBD2 (7 bases). This CDR3 has 17 residues. Trimming shortened V by 6 bases and J by 3 bases, and 24 bases separated the two germline ends. CDR3: CASSPWKVGGRHYEQYF. The CDR3 nucleotides are TGTGCCAGCAGCCCGTGGAAGGTGGGGGGGCGTCACTACGAGCAGTACTTC.

Of note for this clonotype: This clone may be a read error of a much larger clone one base away. The CDR3 sequence is CASSAWAGSSYGYTF. The CDR3 coding sequence is TGTGCCAGCAGTGCCTGGGCAGGGAGTTCCTATGGCTACACCTTC. This chain joins TRBV6-1 and TRBJ1-2; perhaps TRBD1 as D (5 bases). CDR1 is MNHNS, CDR2 SASEGT, per germline. The CDR3 spans 15 residues. V lost 4 bases and J lost 4, with 16 bases in between.

The chain uses TRBV6-5 and TRBJ2-4; tentative D call: TRBD2 (6 bases). The CDR3 has 20 residues. V lost 6 bases and J 0 bases, leaving 27 bases between the germline ends. From germline, CDR1 is MNHEY and CDR2 SVGAGI. In DNA form, the CDR3 reads TGTGCCAGCAGCGACAGAGGAGGGACGGACGAGAAATTAGCCAAAAACATTCAGTACTTC. Translating it yields CASSDRGGTDEKLAKNIQYF.

As to this clonotype: A read error may account for a junction end that differs from germline. The chain uses TRBV5-6 and TRBJ1-1; no clear D. The CDR3 is 13 amino acids. Germline V gives CDR1 SGHDT, CDR2 YYEEEE. This chain's CDR3 is CASSLVGNTEGFF. In nucleotides, the CDR3 is TGTGCCAGCAGCTTGGTAGGGAACACTGAAGGTTTCTTT.

This clonotype was picked up many times. The chain links TRBV4-1 to TRBJ2-3; D not resolved. This CDR3 is 13 amino acids long. V lost 1 base to trimming and J lost 0 bases, with 2 bases between them. Per the germline V gene, CDR1 is MGHRA and CDR2 is YSYEKL. The CDR3 protein is CASSQASTDTQYF. Here the CDR3 DNA reads TGCGCCAGCAGCCAAGCGAGCACAGATACGCAGTATTTT.

On this clonotype: A read error may be the cause here, since a much bigger clone is one base away. V and J are TRBV4-1 and TRBJ2-7; maybe TRBD1 (5 bases). Germline V lookup: CDR1 MGHRA, CDR2 YSYEKL. The CDR3 loop spans 17 amino acids. V was pared by 0 bases and J by 0 bases, with 15 bases between. The DNA of the CDR3 is TGCGCCAGCAGCCAAGATCCTACAGGCACCCCCTCCTACGAGCAGTACTTC. It specifies CASSQDPTGTPSYEQYF.

Within the sample, this clonotype is medium-sized (0.01 to 0.1%). The chain uses TRBV11-1 and TRBJ2-5, with D unclear. Between the trimmed V and J ends, which lost 2 bases and 0 bases, there was a span of 4 bases. The CDR3 is 13 residues long. Germline V lookup: CDR1 SGHAT, CDR2 FQDESV (reference sequence). CDR3 residues: CASSLQYQETQYF. CDR3 nucleotide sequence: TGTGCCAGCAGCTTACAGTACCAAGAGACCCAGTACTTC.

In DNA, the CDR3 is TGTGCCAGCAGACCCGCGACTAGCGGGATAACTCAAGAGACCCAGTACTTC. Protein product: CASRPATSGITQETQYF. The genes are TRBV6-6 and TRBJ2-5; TRBD2 matches 11 bases. CDR1 and CDR2 from the germline V gene are MNHNY and SVGAGI (reference sequence). The ends lost 6 bases at V and 2 bases at J; junction bases unmatched: 11. The CDR3 is 17 residues long.

A remark on this clonotype: Germline and junction disagree at one end, which may indicate a read error. The rearrangement joins TRBV12-5 to TRBJ1-1, with D perhaps matching TRBD1 (5 bases). Germline loops: CDR1 LGHNT, CDR2 FRNRAP. CDR3 length equals 15 residues. CDR3 sequence reads: CGSGLWQGETREAFF. Here the CDR3 DNA reads TGTGGTAGTGGTTTGTGGCAGGGAGAGACCCGTGAAGCTTTCTTT. Full variable domain (outside the CDR3, taken from reference TRBV12-5 and TRBJ1-1): DARVTQTPRHKVTEMGQEVTMRCQPILGHNTVFWYRQTMMQGLELLAYFRNRAPLDDSGMPKDRFSAEMPDATLATLKIQPSEPRDSAVYFCGSGLWQGETREAFFGQGTRLTVV.

This clonotype was seen many times. V usage is TRBV29-1 and J usage is TRBJ2-6; D remains unclear. Between the trimmed V and J ends, which lost 1 base and 4 bases, there was a span of 8 bases. Per germline, CDR1 SQVTM and CDR2 ANQGSEA. The CDR3 contains 14 residues. CDR3 bases: TGCAGCGTTGAAGCCGGATCGGGGGCCAACGTCCTGACTTTC. Translating gives CSVEAGSGANVLTF.

The rearrangement joins TRBV11-2 to TRBJ2-7; the match to TRBD1 covers 7 bases. The CDR3 covers 15 residues. Trimming took 7 bases from V and 6 from J; bases not matched to a gene: 15. Germline assignment: CDR1 SGHAT and CDR2 FQNNGV. The CDR3 region has the DNA TGTGCCAGCATAAAATCAGGGACAGCGACTGGCGAGCAGTACTTC. This gives the protein CASIKSGTATGEQYF.

With regard to this clonotype: The junction departs from germline at one end; a sequencing error may be responsible. The chain carries TRBV6-5 and TRBJ1-2, with D possibly matching TRBD1 (5 bases). CDR1 MNHEY and CDR2 SVGAGI come from the germline V gene. This CDR3 has 15 amino acids. CDR3 sequence reads: CANSSFWGEFYGYTF. CDR3 nucleotide sequence: TGTGCCAACAGTTCCTTCTGGGGGGAATTCTATGGCTACACCTTC.

The gene calls are TRBV29-1 and TRBJ1-1, with a weak D call TRBD1 (5 bases). The CDR3 extends over 14 amino acids. The V and J ends lost 5 bases and 10 bases respectively, with 23 bases between them. Germline V gives CDR1 SQVTM, CDR2 ANQGSEA. DNA of the CDR3: TGCAGCGTTATGGAGCAGGGACGTAACATTGGAGCTTTCTTT. It translates to CSVMEQGRNIGAFF.

As for this clonotype: The junction shows a germline mismatch at one end, possibly a read error. The chain employs TRBV29-1 and TRBJ2-7, with 7 bases fitting TRBD2. Germline V gene lookup returns CDR1 SQVTM and CDR2 ANQGSEA. The CDR3 loop spans 13 amino acids. The CDR3 loop is CNVAAGRTYEQYF. CDR3 nucleotides: TGCAACGTTGCAGCGGGACGAACCTACGAGCAATACTTC.

As for this clonotype: A single base separates this from a much larger clone, so it may be a read error. V usage is TRBV29-1 and J usage is TRBJ1-5; D not resolved. CDR3 length: 13 amino acids. Germline V gene lookup returns CDR1 SQVTM and CDR2 ANQGSEA. This CDR3 is CSVELDRNQPRHF. DNA for the CDR3: TGCAGCGTTGAATTGGACCGCAATCAGCCCCGGCATTTT. Drawing the rest from reference TRBV29-1 and TRBJ1-5, the complete variable domain is SAVISQKPSRDICQRGTSLTIQCQVDSQVTMMFWYRQQPGQSLTLIATANQGSEATYESGFVIDKFPISRPNLTFSTLTVSNMSPEDSSIYLCSVELDRNQPRHFGDGTRLSIL.